The TCR beta chain under discussion was sequenced for a study of CD8+ T cells in alopecia areata. Study findings and constraints: TCR sharing was clearer in mice than between patients, perhaps partly owing to patient HLA diversity. Lesional scalp, notably in alopecia totalis/universalis, had clonality above that of normal scalp.

Starting from PBMCs, sorting isolated CD4+ and CD8+ T cells. As to this clone: Its antigen remains unknown.

TCR sequencing used cDNA made by reverse transcription of extracted RNA. Clones were sequenced by immunoSEQ multiplex PCR, and TCRdb holds only the in-frame ones, with some missing. The sample has about 200,000 clones, more than 55% seen once. Germline V gene data show CDR1 as MNHNS and CDR2 as SASEGT. The V and J ends lost 7 bases and 0 bases respectively, with 15 bases between them. The CDR3 consists of 15 residues. The chain links TRBV6-1 to TRBJ1-1; D perhaps matches TRBD1 (6 bases). The sequencing input was CD8+ T cells sorted from blood. The origin of this receptor is a human donor in good health. The CDR3 loop is CASIKQGLVNTEAFF. The DNA for the CDR3 is TGTGCCAGCATCAAACAGGGACTAGTGAACACTGAAGCTTTCTTT.